The next 9 T cell receptor beta chains were all read from a single sample in a study of CD8+ T cells in alopecia areata. Extracted from the samples, RNA was reverse transcribed into cDNA to serve as the sequencing template. The table came from immunoSEQ multiplex PCR; TCRdb's copy has only in-frame clones and leaves some out. Seen here are about 200,000 clones, 56% observed once, and the top ten hold approximately 4.9%. Sequencing used CD8+ T cells sorted from blood. These TCRs come from a human donor in good health.

In this sample, this clone turned up a few times. This chain uses TRBV2 with TRBJ2-7; 12 nucleotides line up with TRBD2. This CDR3 region has 15 residues. Germline-derived CDR1 and CDR2 are SNHLY and FYNNEI. The V and J ends lost 5 bases and 4 bases, in that order; junction bases with no gene match: 6. DNA for the CDR3: TGTGCCAGCAGTCGGACTAGCGGGAAGTCTTACGAGCAGTACTTC. Translating gives CASSRTSGKSYEQYF.

V and J are TRBV2 and TRBJ1-1; D unclear. Germline values: CDR1 SNHLY, CDR2 FYNNEI. CDR3 length: 14 residues. V was cut by 3 bases and J by 5 bases, with 13 bases left in between. CDR3: CASSDSFGETEAFF. As DNA, the CDR3 is TGTGCCAGCAGTGACAGTTTTGGCGAGACTGAAGCTTTCTTT.

The chain links TRBV5-6 to TRBJ2-1; 7 bases match TRBD2. The CDR3 is 15 amino acids. The V gene's germline CDR1 is SGHDT and CDR2 YYEEEE. V lost 6 bases and J lost 7; bases outside the gene matches: 13. The CDR3 loop reads CASTRPERGQNEQFF. CDR3 DNA: TGTGCCAGCACCCGCCCGGAGCGGGGCCAAAATGAGCAGTTCTTC. The full variable domain, with the rest looked up from reference TRBV5-6 and TRBJ2-1, is DAGVTQSPTHLIKTRGQQVTLRCSPKSGHDTVSWYQQALGQGPQFIFQYYEEEERQRGNFPDRFSGHQFPNYSSELNVNALLLGDSALYLCASTRPERGQNEQFFGPGTRLTVL.

Regarding this clone: Other nucleotide sequences from this sample produce the same CDR3. The rearrangement links TRBV18 to TRBJ1-1; no reliable D call. The CDR3 runs 12 residues. V was shortened by 2 bases and J by 1 base, with 2 bases between the two germline ends. Looked up from germline, CDR1 is KGHSH and CDR2 is LQKENI. As DNA, the CDR3 is TGTGCCAGCTCACCAGCGAACACTGAAGCTTTCTTT. Protein sequence: CASSPANTEAFF.

This chain joins TRBV5-1 and TRBJ2-3; 8 nucleotides line up with TRBD1. Looked up from germline, CDR1 is SGHRS and CDR2 is YFSETQ. The CDR3 extends over 16 amino acids. V lost 1 base, J lost 2 bases, and 6 bases stayed unmatched. CDR3 sequence: CASSLWEDRATDTQYF. The CDR3 DNA reads TGCGCCAGCAGCTTGTGGGAGGACAGGGCCACAGATACGCAGTATTTT. Together with reference TRBV5-1 and TRBJ2-3, the CDR3 gives the full variable domain: KAGVTQTPRYLIKTRGQQVTLSCSPISGHRSVSWYQQTPGQGLQFLFEYFSETQRNKGNFPGRFSGRQFSNSRSEMNVSTLELGDSALYLCASSLWEDRATDTQYFGPGTRLTVL.

CDR3 sequence reads: CASSEGTGAFF. The CDR3 nucleotides read TGTGCCAGCAGCGAAGGGACAGGAGCTTTCTTT. V usage is TRBV25-1 and J usage is TRBJ1-1, with 8 bases that match TRBD1. The V gene end was trimmed by 6 bases and the J gene end by 10 bases; junction bases not matched to a gene: 4. The CDR3 spans 11 residues. Germline assignment: CDR1 MGHDK and CDR2 SYGVNS.

The chain carries TRBV5-4 and TRBJ2-4, with 7 bases that match TRBD1. J lost 0 bases, V lost 4 bases, and 7 bases had no gene match. The germline V gene has CDR1 SGHNT and CDR2 YYREEE (reference sequence). The CDR3 has 16 amino acids. The CDR3 nucleotides are TGTGCCAGCAGCCTCCGGGACAGACTAGCCAAAAACATTCAGTACTTC. Translated, it gives CASSLRDRLAKNIQYF.

In nucleotides, the CDR3 is TGTGCCAGTTACGGGACAAATGAAGCTTTCTTT. Its translation is CASYGTNEAFF. The J gene is TRBJ1-1, the V gene TRBV25-1, with D perhaps TRBD1 (6 bases). This CDR3 is built from 11 residues. V was pared by 9 bases and J by 7 bases, with 12 bases between. Per germline, CDR1 MGHDK and CDR2 SYGVNS.

This chain uses TRBV18 with TRBJ1-1; D is possibly TRBD1 (6 bases). The CDR3 covers 15 residues. Per germline, CDR1 KGHSH and CDR2 LQKENI. The V and J ends lost 2 bases and 2 bases respectively, with 12 bases between them. The DNA for the CDR3 is TGTGCCAGCTCACCAGGAGAACAGGGTAACACTGAAGCTTTCTTT. It codes for CASSPGEQGNTEAFF.